These T cell receptor beta chains were read from a single sample in a study of blood T cell repertoires in COVID-19. This table comes from immunoSEQ multiplex PCR, and its TCRdb copy is limited to in-frame clones, with some not included. The sample gives 150,000 to 200,000 clones, 87% of which show up once; about 5% is in the top ten. Specimen: peripheral blood. The receptors were sampled from a human donor in a cohort sampled during active COVID-19. CDR3s leave out the opening cysteine and the closing phenylalanine or tryptophan. Fields, in order: V gene, J gene, CDR3 protein.

TRBV7-9	TRBJ2-5	ASSLQGEAETQY
TRBV19	TRBJ2-3	ASSMLAGVTDTQY
TRBV5-6	TRBJ2-7	ASSAGGSSYEQY
TRBV4-2	TRBJ2-7	ASSQDLGGREAV
TRBV7-6	TRBJ2-7	ASSLWLAGNEQY
TRBV19	TRBJ1-1	ASSPDRGTEAF
TRBV11-2	TRBJ2-2	ASSPRGTGELF
TRBV3-1/TRBV3-2	TRBJ1-4	ASSRGTGGLSHNEKLF
TRBV7-2	TRBJ2-1	ASSLVGASGENQF
TRBV5-1	TRBJ2-7	ASSFYGQGDEQY
TRBV5-4	TRBJ1-6	ASHQQGLSSPLH
TRBV18	TRBJ2-7	ASSPPGGAHEQY
TRBV7-3	TRBJ2-3	ASSLGRRTYTDTQY
TRBV28	TRBJ2-7	ASGEGPSSYEQY
TRBV19	TRBJ2-5	ASSISGLEETQY
TRBV10-3	TRBJ1-1	ATGGGLAEAF
TRBV9	TRBJ2-1	ASSEESGTGEQF
TRBV5-4	TRBJ2-7	ASSPDSLYHGYEQY
TRBV13	TRBJ1-1	ASSERRFAGENTEAF
TRBV30	TRBJ1-6	AWSRPTDNSPLH
TRBV5-4	TRBJ1-1	ASSLADRVTEAF
TRBV19	TRBJ2-7	ASSMAGQTSYEQY
TRBV2	TRBJ2-7	ASNGSGEQY
TRBV10-1	TRBJ2-7	ASSRSPTGEQY
TRBV10-3	TRBJ1-1	AISDGREMDEAF
TRBV6-5	TRBJ1-2	ASSFSDRGYGYT
TRBV6-5	TRBJ1-2	ASRDRETYGYT
TRBV6-5	TRBJ1-3	ASSSDRALTGNTIY
TRBV7-9	TRBJ2-7	ASSTSGRLPYEQY
TRBV2	TRBJ2-5	ASSGRQGKETQY
TRBV15	TRBJ2-7	ATSREQGASYEQY
TRBV30	TRBJ2-7	AWNWGGAYEQY
TRBV19	TRBJ1-6	ASRGQPNSPLH
TRBV21-1	TRBJ2-7	ASSLTPREPHEQY
TRBV19	TRBJ2-1	ASSPRTSKQF
TRBV5-1	TRBJ1-1	ASSARQGYTEAF
TRBV5-6	TRBJ2-7	ASSSAQNGVNEQY
TRBV6-5	TRBJ1-1	AIETGNMNTEAF
TRBV4-1	TRBJ2-5	ASSQRTSGGSKTQY
TRBV19	TRBJ2-3	ASSLQAGGRDTQY
TRBV21-1	TRBJ2-2	ASSKRGARELF
TRBV3-1/TRBV3-2	TRBJ1-1	ASSRRVSTEAF
TRBV7-3	TRBJ1-1	ASSLAGEGYTEAF
TRBV29-1	TRBJ1-3	SVRWTGGNTIY
TRBV19	TRBJ1-5	ASSSDRNNQPQH
TRBV27	TRBJ2-7	ASRVGDRGSYEQY
TRBV27	TRBJ1-5	ASTPSRPRDSNQPQH
TRBV28	TRBJ2-5	ASSVQLGLGQTQY
TRBV28	TRBJ2-5	ASSLTGGGGTQY
TRBV13	TRBJ2-7	ASSPGQGGYEQY
TRBV28	TRBJ2-2	ASSLILTSNTGELF
TRBV28	TRBJ1-1	ASSLRGGSTEAF
TRBV11-1	TRBJ1-2	ASSQTARAGKGYT